The 23 T cell receptor beta chains below were found in one sample sequenced in a study of T cells in Graves' hyperthyroidism and ophthalmopathy. Amplified TCR beta CDR3 regions derived from RNA transcripts. The HTBI primer set drove a first-round RT-PCR of the TCR CDR3. TCRdb redid the calling of the multiplex PCR reads with MiXCR, one entry per CDR3 protein. The sample yields nearly 600,000 distinct CDR3 sequences, about 15% seen once. Material: blood. The receptors were gathered from a woman aged 25-40 years with Graves' hyperthyroidism that later progressed to Graves' ophthalmopathy.

This clonotype showed up many times. In nucleotides, the CDR3 is TGTGCCAGCAGACAAACTAGCGGGAGGGTGCGAGAGACCCAGTACTTC. It encodes CASRQTSGRVRETQYF. The chain recombines TRBV3-1 with TRBJ2-5, with TRBD2 matching 13 bases. The CDR3 runs to 16 residues. The germline V gene encodes CDR1 LGHDT and CDR2 YNNKEL (reference sequence). Germline trimming cut 6 bases from V and 4 bases from J; bases unmatched to any gene: 8.

This clonotype was recorded a few times. The chain links TRBV28 to TRBJ2-2; unclear D gene. The germline V gene encodes CDR1 MDHEN and CDR2 SYDVKM. Between the trimmed V and J ends, which lost 6 bases and 7 bases, there was a span of 12 bases. The CDR3 covers 13 residues. CDR3 in amino acids: CASSRPQFGELFF. The CDR3 nucleotides are TGTGCCAGCAGCCGTCCCCAGTTCGGGGAGCTGTTTTTT.

This clonotype was counted many times. This sequence joins TRBV9 and TRBJ1-1; no clear D. The CDR3 extends over 14 amino acids. Germline CDR1 reads SGDLS; CDR2 reads YYNGEE. Trimming cost V 0 bases and J 0 bases, with 6 bases left between them. The CDR3 region has the DNA TGTGCCAGCAGCGTAGGGCCTATGAACACTGAAGCTTTCTTT. As protein: CASSVGPMNTEAFF.

This clonotype was counted ten times or more. The rearrangement uses TRBV20-1 and TRBJ1-1; no reliable D call. Germline V gene sequence: CDR1 DFQATT, CDR2 SNEGSKA (reference sequence). The CDR3 totals 14 residues. The V gene lost 1 base and the J gene lost 1 base, with 10 bases spanning the gap. The CDR3 is CSARAGTENTEAFF. CDR3 DNA: TGCAGTGCTAGAGCGGGAACGGAGAACACTGAAGCTTTCTTT.

This clonotype was seen many times. The chain uses TRBV13 and TRBJ2-7; D perhaps matches TRBD1 (6 bases). Germline V CDR1 and CDR2: PRHDT, FYEKMQ (reference sequence). The V end lost 6 bases, the J end lost 3 bases, and 15 bases lay between the germline ends. The CDR3 runs to 14 residues. The CDR3, as DNA: TGTGCCAGCAGGAAAACAGGGTTTAACTACGAGCAGTACTTC. Protein sequence: CASRKTGFNYEQYF.

The J gene is TRBJ2-3, the V gene TRBV3-1; maybe TRBD2 (6 bases). In germline, CDR1 is LGHDT, CDR2 YNNKEL (reference sequence). With 4 bases removed from V and 1 base from J, the gap between germline ends came to 15 bases. The CDR3 runs 16 residues. The DNA for the CDR3 is TGTGCCAGCAGCCTTAGGACCGGGAGCGGCACAGATACGCAGTATTTT. Its translation is CASSLRTGSGTDTQYF.

This clonotype was found many times. This CDR3 reads CSAPGQGANEQYF. The CDR3 DNA reads as TGCAGTGCCCCAGGACAGGGGGCGAACGAGCAGTACTTC. J is TRBJ2-7 and V is TRBV20-1, with TRBD1 identical over 11 bases. The J segment lost 5 bases and the V segment lost 6 bases, leaving 6 bases of the junction unmatched. From germline, CDR1 is DFQATT and CDR2 SNEGSKA (reference sequence). The CDR3 length is 13 residues.

Ten or more counts support this clonotype. The CDR3 is CASSWAGETYNEQFF. The DNA for the CDR3 is TGTGCCAGCAGTTGGGCGGGAGAGACCTACAATGAGCAGTTCTTC. The chain is built from TRBV28 and TRBJ2-1; TRBD2 matches at 7 bases. Germline CDR1 and CDR2: MDHEN and SYDVKM. The V segment lost 4 bases and the J segment 2 bases; nucleotides outside the gene matches: 5. The CDR3 length is 15 residues.

This clonotype was counted many times. The V gene is TRBV10-3, the J gene TRBJ2-7; D perhaps matches TRBD2 (5 bases). Germline loops: CDR1 ENHRY, CDR2 SYGVKD. V was shortened by 0 bases and J by 0 bases, with 9 bases between the two germline ends. CDR3 length: 15 residues. The CDR3: CAISESGAVSYEQYF. CDR3 coding DNA: TGTGCCATCAGTGAGTCGGGAGCGGTCTCCTACGAGCAGTACTTC.

Many counts were recorded for this clonotype. The V call is TRBV12-3 or TRBV12-4, the J call TRBJ1-4; weak D call: TRBD1 (5 bases). The CDR3 consists of 14 residues. Trimming removed 7 bases at V and 2 bases at J, with 11 bases between. CDR3 sequence reads: CASTIRQTNEKLFF. CDR3 DNA: TGTGCCAGCACCATAAGACAGACTAATGAAAAACTGTTTTTT.

The table lists this clonotype with many counts. This rearrangement joins TRBV29-1 to TRBJ1-1; TRBD1 might be the D (5 bases). The V gene lost 7 bases and the J gene lost 6 bases, with 18 bases spanning the gap. The length of the CDR3 is 13 residues. Germline CDR1 reads SQVTM; CDR2 reads ANQGSEA. CDR3 residues: CSAGGGDGPEAFF. CDR3 nucleotides: TGCAGCGCCGGTGGAGGGGATGGACCTGAAGCTTTCTTT. The variable domain in full, completed from reference TRBV29-1 and TRBJ1-1, reads SAVISQKPSRDICQRGTSLTIQCQVDSQVTMMFWYRQQPGQSLTLIATANQGSEATYESGFVIDKFPISRPNLTFSTLTVSNMSPEDSSIYLCSAGGGDGPEAFFGQGTRLTVV.

The sample holds a few counts of this clonotype. The chain couples TRBV20-1 to TRBJ2-7, with 7 bases lining up with TRBD1. The junction had 9 bases not matched to a gene; V was cut back by 2 bases and J by 5 bases. This CDR3 contains 14 residues. The V gene's germline CDR1 is DFQATT and CDR2 SNEGSKA (reference sequence). This chain's CDR3 is CSARRGGAYNEQYF. The CDR3 bases are TGCAGTGCTAGAAGAGGGGGCGCCTACAACGAGCAGTACTTC.

This clonotype was counted many times. The rearrangement links TRBV6-1 to TRBJ1-2; D not certain. The germline CDR1 and CDR2 sequences are MNHNS and SASEGT. The CDR3 is made up of 13 amino acids. V lost 5 bases to trimming and J lost 4 bases, with 11 bases between them. The DNA for the CDR3 is TGTGCCAGCAGTCCAGACTCCGTCTATGGCTACACCTTC. Amino acids: CASSPDSVYGYTF.

This clonotype was counted a few times. This sequence joins TRBV3-1 and TRBJ2-1, with D possibly TRBD2 on 5 matching bases. Germline values: CDR1 LGHDT, CDR2 YNNKEL (reference sequence). Trimming cost V 1 base and J 5 bases, with 15 bases left between them. The CDR3 runs 16 residues. The CDR3 region has the DNA TGTGCCAGCAGCCAAGCTGGTCTAGCCGCAAACAATGAGCAGTTCTTC. As protein: CASSQAGLAANNEQFF.

This chain uses TRBV6-2 or TRBV6-3 with TRBJ1-1; D is possibly TRBD1 (5 bases). The CDR3 totals 13 residues. Trimming stripped 6 bases from V and 6 bases from J, with 14 bases between. Germline CDR1 reads MNHEY; CDR2 reads SVGEGT. The CDR3 DNA reads as TGTGCCAGCAGCGCGGGGGTCTCTCCTGAAGCTTTCTTT. Its translation is CASSAGVSPEAFF.

This clonotype was seen many times. The chain recombines TRBV11-3 with TRBJ2-5; D is possibly TRBD1 (5 bases). Germline V gene lookup returns CDR1 SGHNT and CDR2 YENEEA. The ends were cut back, 5 bases at V and 4 bases at J, with 8 bases in the middle. CDR3 length: 12 amino acids. The CDR3: CASSLDRETQYF. In DNA form, the CDR3 reads TGTGCCAGCAGCCTTGACAGAGAGACCCAGTACTTC. Full variable domain (outside the CDR3, taken from reference TRBV11-3 and TRBJ2-5): EAGVVQSPRYKIIEKKQPVAFWCNPISGHNTLYWYLQNLGQGPELLIRYENEEAVDDSQLPKDRFSAERLKGVDSTLKIQPAELGDSAVYLCASSLDRETQYFGPGTRLLVL.

This clonotype was counted many times. The gene calls are TRBV3-1 and TRBJ1-1; no definite D call. The CDR3 totals 12 residues. Trimming cost V 1 base and J 6 bases, with 6 bases left between them. Per the germline V gene, CDR1 is LGHDT and CDR2 is YNNKEL (reference sequence). CDR3 loop: CASSQARAEAFF. DNA for the CDR3: TGTGCCAGCAGCCAAGCCCGGGCTGAAGCTTTCTTT.

This clonotype was counted at least ten times. V is TRBV29-1 and J is TRBJ1-5; TRBD1 matches 8 bases. Germline CDR1 reads SQVTM; CDR2 reads ANQGSEA. The CDR3 contains 14 residues. Germline trimming cut 4 bases from V and 6 bases from J; bases unmatched to any gene: 8. CDR3 protein: CSVGQGAGSQPQHF. CDR3 DNA: TGCAGCGTTGGGCAGGGGGCCGGGTCTCAGCCCCAGCATTTT.

This clonotype was seen many times. The rearrangement joins TRBV28 to TRBJ1-1; 9 bases map to TRBD1. With V trimmed by 3 bases and J by 5 bases, 7 bases remained unmatched. The CDR3 length is 15 residues. The V gene's germline CDR1 is MDHEN and CDR2 SYDVKM. Here the CDR3 reads CASSFTTGGRTEAFF. CDR3 nucleotides: TGTGCCAGCAGTTTCACAACAGGGGGCAGGACTGAAGCTTTCTTT.

Only a few counts were recorded for this clonotype. The CDR3 loop is CASSLGVRGVSSYEQYF. DNA for the CDR3: TGTGCCAGCAGCTTAGGGGTTCGCGGGGTCTCCTCCTACGAGCAGTACTTC. The rearrangement joins TRBV7-2 to TRBJ2-7; weak D call: TRBD2 (6 bases). CDR3 size: 17 residues. From germline, CDR1 is SGHTA and CDR2 FQGNSA. The V gene lost 1 base and the J gene lost 0 bases, with 16 bases spanning the gap. Based on the CDR3 plus reference TRBV7-2 and TRBJ2-7, the full variable domain is GAGVSQSPSNKVTEKGKDVELRCDPISGHTALYWYRQSLGQGLEFLIYFQGNSAPDKSGLPSDRFSAERTGGSVSTLTIQRTQQEDSAVYLCASSLGVRGVSSYEQYFGPGTRLTVT.

V is TRBV7-2 and J is TRBJ2-6; possible D gene TRBD2, 6 bases. CDR3 length: 18 amino acids. Germline V CDR1 and CDR2: SGHTA, FQGNSA. Trimming took 1 base from V and 0 from J, leaving 13 bases between them. CDR3 sequence reads: CASSLDGGQFSGANVLTF. In nucleotides, the CDR3 is TGTGCCAGCAGCTTAGACGGAGGGCAATTCTCTGGGGCCAACGTCCTGACTTTC.

The table lists this clonotype with a few counts. V is TRBV5-1 and J is TRBJ1-1, with TRBD1 as a possible D gene (5 bases). The V end lost 2 bases, the J end lost 1 base, and 15 bases lay between the germline ends. CDR1 and CDR2 (germline): SGHRS, YFSETQ. The CDR3 runs 16 residues. CDR3 coding DNA: TGCGCCAGCAGCTTAGGGCAGGGTATGGGGAACACTGAAGCTTTCTTT. It specifies CASSLGQGMGNTEAFF.

The sample holds many counts of this clonotype. The CDR3 DNA reads TGTGCCAGCAGCCGTGAACTAGGGGGGTCCCAAGACATTCAGTACTTC. The encoded protein is CASSRELGGSQDIQYF. The chain carries TRBV3-1 and TRBJ2-4, with D perhaps TRBD1 or TRBD2 (6 bases each). The V end lost 4 bases, the J end lost 8 bases, and 21 bases lay between the germline ends. The germline gives CDR1 LGHDT, CDR2 YNNKEL (reference sequence). The CDR3 extends over 16 amino acids.